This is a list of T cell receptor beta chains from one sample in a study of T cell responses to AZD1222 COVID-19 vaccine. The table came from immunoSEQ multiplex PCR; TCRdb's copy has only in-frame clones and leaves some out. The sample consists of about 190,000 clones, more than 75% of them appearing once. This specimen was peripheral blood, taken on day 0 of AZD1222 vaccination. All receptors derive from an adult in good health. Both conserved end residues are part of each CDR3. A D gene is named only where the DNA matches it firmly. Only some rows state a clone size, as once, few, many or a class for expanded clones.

cdr3_nt: TGTGCCAGCAGCTTAGAGGCGAATGTCCGGACAGGACCTGGAAACACCATATATTTT; cdr3_aa: CASSLEANVRTGPGNTIYF; j_call: TRBJ1-3; v_call: TRBV7-6; d_call: TRBD1; clone_size: once
cdr3_nt: TGTGCCATCACAAACCGGGACAGTCGTGGAGATACGCAGTATTTT; cdr3_aa: CAITNRDSRGDTQYF; j_call: TRBJ2-3; v_call: TRBV10-3; d_call: TRBD1; clone_size: NA
cdr3_nt: TGTGCCAGCAGTGCGGCCCTTTTGGGCTCTGGAAACACCATATATTTT; cdr3_aa: CASSAALLGSGNTIYF; j_call: TRBJ1-3; v_call: TRBV6-1; d_call: NA; clone_size: few
cdr3_nt: TGCGCCAGCAGCCAAAACCCGGGACAGGACTACGAGCAGTACTTC; cdr3_aa: CASSQNPGQDYEQYF; j_call: TRBJ2-7; v_call: TRBV5-1; d_call: TRBD1; clone_size: NA
cdr3_nt: TGTGCCAGTAGTCTTCGGACAGGGAGGTCCTACGAGCAGTACTTC; cdr3_aa: CASSLRTGRSYEQYF; j_call: TRBJ2-7; v_call: TRBV19; d_call: TRBD1; clone_size: once
cdr3_nt: TGTGCCACCAGCTGGACAGGCCAAGAGACCCAGTACTTC; cdr3_aa: CATSWTGQETQYF; j_call: TRBJ2-5; v_call: TRBV24-1; d_call: TRBD1; clone_size: NA
cdr3_nt: TGTGCCAGCAGTGAAAAATGGGGTGGGACCCAGTACTTC; cdr3_aa: CASSEKWGGTQYF; j_call: TRBJ2-5; v_call: TRBV6-1; d_call: NA; clone_size: once
cdr3_nt: TGTGCCATCAGCCCTACAGGGGTATCAGATACGCAGTATTTT; cdr3_aa: CAISPTGVSDTQYF; j_call: TRBJ2-3; v_call: TRBV10-3; d_call: TRBD1; clone_size: NA
cdr3_nt: TGTGCCAGCAGCCAAGATGGCATCTCCGTGGCCGAAGCTTTCTTT; cdr3_aa: CASSQDGISVAEAFF; j_call: TRBJ1-1; v_call: TRBV3-1/TRBV3-2; d_call: NA; clone_size: NA
cdr3_nt: TGTGCCAGCAGCTTACTGGGTAGCGGGAATGAAAAACTGTTTTTT; cdr3_aa: CASSLLGSGNEKLFF; j_call: TRBJ1-4; v_call: TRBV11-2; d_call: NA; clone_size: NA
cdr3_nt: TGTGCCAGCAGCACTAGCGGGAGGGCCGACAATGAGCAGTTCTTC; cdr3_aa: CASSTSGRADNEQFF; j_call: TRBJ2-1; v_call: TRBV11-3; d_call: TRBD2; clone_size: NA
cdr3_nt: TGTGCCAGTACGGGACAGGGTTATACCACTGAAGCTTTCTTT; cdr3_aa: CASTGQGYTTEAFF; j_call: TRBJ1-1; v_call: TRBV19; d_call: TRBD1; clone_size: NA
cdr3_nt: TGTGCCAGCAGTGACTCAATACAGAACCTGGATAATTCACCCCTCCACTTT; cdr3_aa: CASSDSIQNLDNSPLHF; j_call: TRBJ1-6; v_call: TRBV6-4; d_call: NA; clone_size: NA
cdr3_nt: TGCGCCAGCAGCCAAGATCTCGGGGGGCGGAATCAGCCCCAGCATTTT; cdr3_aa: CASSQDLGGRNQPQHF; j_call: TRBJ1-5; v_call: TRBV4-3; d_call: NA; clone_size: NA
cdr3_nt: TGTGCCAGCAGCGGCGGACAGAGGAGCTCCTACGAGCAGTACTTC; cdr3_aa: CASSGGQRSSYEQYF; j_call: TRBJ2-7; v_call: TRBV6-2/TRBV6-3; d_call: NA; clone_size: NA
cdr3_nt: TGTGCCAGCAGTGATTTAGCGGGAAACACCGGGGAGCTGTTTTTT; cdr3_aa: CASSDLAGNTGELFF; j_call: TRBJ2-2; v_call: TRBV2; d_call: TRBD2; clone_size: NA
cdr3_nt: TGTGCCAGCAGTCCCGGACATCTCCCCACCGGGGAGCTGTTTTTT; cdr3_aa: CASSPGHLPTGELFF; j_call: TRBJ2-2; v_call: TRBV28; d_call: NA; clone_size: NA
cdr3_nt: TGTGCCAGTAGTATTTCCCCAGGGGGCTTTGATTCACCCCTCCACTTT; cdr3_aa: CASSISPGGFDSPLHF; j_call: TRBJ1-6; v_call: TRBV19; d_call: TRBD1; clone_size: NA
cdr3_nt: TGCAGCGTTGAAGTGGGTAGCGTAGGGTATACGCAGTATTTT; cdr3_aa: CSVEVGSVGYTQYF; j_call: TRBJ2-3; v_call: TRBV29-1; d_call: NA; clone_size: NA
cdr3_nt: TGTGCCAGCAGCCCTCGGTTGGTACAGCAGTACTTC; cdr3_aa: CASSPRLVQQYF; j_call: TRBJ2-7; v_call: TRBV6-6; d_call: NA; clone_size: NA
cdr3_nt: TGTGCCAGCAGCTCGACGACTAGCGGGAGTGTCAATGAGCAGTTCTTC; cdr3_aa: CASSSTTSGSVNEQFF; j_call: TRBJ2-1; v_call: TRBV5-4; d_call: TRBD2; clone_size: NA
cdr3_nt: TGTGCCAGCAGTCCCGGTGGGACAGAGCCCCAGCATTTT; cdr3_aa: CASSPGGTEPQHF; j_call: TRBJ1-5; v_call: TRBV12-3/TRBV12-4; d_call: TRBD1; clone_size: NA
cdr3_nt: TGTGCCAGCAGTGACACAGGGGTCAGGGGCGGTGGCTACACCTTC; cdr3_aa: CASSDTGVRGGGYTF; j_call: TRBJ1-2; v_call: TRBV2; d_call: TRBD1; clone_size: NA
cdr3_nt: TGTGCAAGTCGCTCAGGGCCGCCCTGGAATCAGCCCCAGCATTTT; cdr3_aa: CASRSGPPWNQPQHF; j_call: TRBJ1-5; v_call: TRBV12-2; d_call: NA; clone_size: NA
cdr3_nt: TGCAGCGTTGGATCCAGCTTCCAAGAGACCCAGTACTTC; cdr3_aa: CSVGSSFQETQYF; j_call: TRBJ2-5; v_call: TRBV29-1; d_call: NA; clone_size: NA
cdr3_nt: TGTGCCAGCAGTTACACCGGACAGAACTATGGCTACACCTTC; cdr3_aa: CASSYTGQNYGYTF; j_call: TRBJ1-2; v_call: TRBV6-2/TRBV6-3; d_call: NA; clone_size: NA
cdr3_nt: TGTGCCAGCAGTTACGAGGGGACAGGAGCTTTCTTT; cdr3_aa: CASSYEGTGAFF; j_call: TRBJ1-1; v_call: TRBV6-2/TRBV6-3; d_call: TRBD1; clone_size: NA
cdr3_nt: TGTGCCAGCAGCCCCGGGGGTTCACCCCTCCACTTT; cdr3_aa: CASSPGGSPLHF; j_call: TRBJ1-6; v_call: TRBV7-9; d_call: NA; clone_size: NA
cdr3_nt: TGTGCCAGCAGCTTTGGGGGACTGCTCGGAGAGACCCAGTACTTC; cdr3_aa: CASSFGGLLGETQYF; j_call: TRBJ2-5; v_call: TRBV11-3; d_call: NA; clone_size: NA
cdr3_nt: TGCGCCAGCAGCTTGAGGGACGGGACGGAAAAACTGTTTTTT; cdr3_aa: CASSLRDGTEKLFF; j_call: TRBJ1-4; v_call: TRBV5-1; d_call: NA; clone_size: once
cdr3_nt: TGTGCCAGCAGCCAAGGTATCTCTGAAGCTTTCTTT; cdr3_aa: CASSQGISEAFF; j_call: TRBJ1-1; v_call: TRBV3-1/TRBV3-2; d_call: NA; clone_size: once
cdr3_nt: TGTGCCAGCAGGAAGGCAGGGACAAACTCCTACGAGCAGTACTTC; cdr3_aa: CASRKAGTNSYEQYF; j_call: TRBJ2-7; v_call: TRBV6-5; d_call: NA; clone_size: NA
cdr3_nt: TGTGCCAGCAGCTTAGAGAGGAGTCAGCCCCAGCATTTT; cdr3_aa: CASSLERSQPQHF; j_call: TRBJ1-5; v_call: TRBV11-1; d_call: NA; clone_size: NA
cdr3_nt: TGTGCCACCAGCAGAAACCCGGGACTAAGCTCCTACAATGAGCAGTTCTTC; cdr3_aa: CATSRNPGLSSYNEQFF; j_call: TRBJ2-1; v_call: TRBV15; d_call: TRBD2; clone_size: NA
cdr3_nt: TGTGCCAGCAGCGCGAGCTTCAGTAACACTGAAGCTTTCTTT; cdr3_aa: CASSASFSNTEAFF; j_call: TRBJ1-1; v_call: TRBV6-4; d_call: NA; clone_size: NA
cdr3_nt: TGCGCCAGCAGCCGCACGCAGGGAATGGCGGTTCAGCCCCAGCATTTT; cdr3_aa: CASSRTQGMAVQPQHF; j_call: TRBJ1-5; v_call: TRBV4-1; d_call: NA; clone_size: NA
cdr3_nt: TGTGCCAGCAGTCCCGGGACAGAAACGTACGAGCAGTACTTC; cdr3_aa: CASSPGTETYEQYF; j_call: TRBJ2-7; v_call: TRBV28; d_call: TRBD1; clone_size: NA